Listed below are T cell receptor beta chains from one sample, sequenced in a study of blood T cell repertoires in COVID-19. TCRdb keeps only in-frame clones here, not all; method: immunoSEQ multiplex PCR. The top ten hold 0.6% of the sample, which has about 440,000 clones, about nine tenths seen once. The sequencing input was PBMCs or T cells enriched from blood (not recorded which). The receptors derive from a man in his late teens or twenties who had recovered from COVID-19. Both conserved end residues are part of each CDR3. A D gene is named only where the DNA matches it firmly. The size field is filled for only some rows; it gives once, few, many or a size class.

D gene,J gene,clone size,V gene,CDR3 protein
TRBD2,TRBJ2-1,few,TRBV2,CASSMTSGHNEQFF
NA,TRBJ1-6,NA,TRBV9,CASSAGGATSYNSPLHF
NA,TRBJ1-5,NA,TRBV30,CAWSVLGRSDQPQHF
TRBD1,TRBJ1-3,NA,TRBV7-8,CASSLRQGETGNTIYF
TRBD2,TRBJ2-4,NA,TRBV30,CAWSVYRTSGSKNIQYF
TRBD2,TRBJ2-3,NA,TRBV5-4,CASRYEREGDTQYF
NA,TRBJ2-2,NA,TRBV11-3,CASSPGRWGLNTGELFF
TRBD2,TRBJ2-5,NA,TRBV20-1,CSIIERGTQYF
NA,TRBJ2-5,NA,TRBV27,CASSQASGSQETQYF
NA,TRBJ2-1,NA,TRBV5-1,CASSFTAEVYNEQFF
TRBD1,TRBJ1-1,few,TRBV9,CASSVLTGPNTEAFF
TRBD1,TRBJ1-1,NA,TRBV6-5,CASSYVRVPGQGEAFF
TRBD1,TRBJ1-5,once,TRBV12-3/TRBV12-4,CASSPYRGQPQHF
NA,TRBJ1-1,NA,TRBV5-1,CASSRGRGNTEAFF
TRBD1,TRBJ2-6,NA,TRBV19,CASSIGTGAPNVLTF
TRBD1,TRBJ1-5,NA,TRBV6-1,CASSEKGRQGRWLSNQPQHF
TRBD1,TRBJ1-1,once,TRBV12-3/TRBV12-4,CASSWGQVRAFF
NA,TRBJ2-5,NA,TRBV2,CASSERAGALGTQYF
NA,TRBJ1-1,NA,TRBV2,CASKLEETNTEAFF
TRBD1,TRBJ2-7,NA,TRBV3-1/TRBV3-2,CASGTGGRYEQYF
TRBD2,TRBJ2-3,NA,TRBV5-1,CASSLGPAGGTDTQYF
NA,TRBJ1-5,NA,TRBV10-3,CAISESMQPQHF
TRBD1,TRBJ1-2,NA,TRBV6-6,CASSPRPIQGALKGYTF
NA,TRBJ1-2,NA,TRBV28,CASSSSQGGYGYTF
NA,TRBJ1-2,NA,TRBV12-3/TRBV12-4,CASRAPGIYGYTF
NA,TRBJ2-7,NA,TRBV10-3,CATHDGTSYEQYF
NA,TRBJ2-1,NA,TRBV12-3/TRBV12-4,CASSTGLEQFF
NA,TRBJ1-5,NA,TRBV5-8,CASSLERNQPQHF
TRBD2,TRBJ2-5,NA,TRBV7-9,CASSLSGGYQETQYF
NA,TRBJ1-6,NA,TRBV5-1,CASSPDGGVGSPLHF
NA,TRBJ2-3,NA,TRBV7-9,CASSFPPRDTDTQYF
TRBD2,TRBJ2-7,NA,TRBV6-5,CASSGGAYEQYF
NA,TRBJ2-3,NA,TRBV14,CASSHIGHTDTQYF
NA,TRBJ1-5,NA,TRBV5-1,CASSSEMRVYSNQPQHF
TRBD2,TRBJ2-7,NA,TRBV19,CASSPTGLAGRTYEQYF
TRBD1,TRBJ1-2,NA,TRBV29-1,CSVVQGGYGYTF
TRBD1,TRBJ1-4,NA,TRBV3-1/TRBV3-2,CASSPWDRGREKLFF
NA,TRBJ1-5,NA,TRBV6-1,CASSEFGQNHQPQHF
NA,TRBJ1-2,NA,TRBV15,CATSSSPGERYGYTF
NA,TRBJ1-4,NA,TRBV15,CATSRLEGGGEKLFF
TRBD1,TRBJ1-2,once,TRBV14,CASSQVYQGASYGYTF
TRBD1,TRBJ1-2,NA,TRBV7-9,CASSPDRESYGYTF
TRBD1,TRBJ1-2,once,TRBV27,CASSFRDSSGYTF
NA,TRBJ1-2,NA,TRBV28,CASKAGAGALGYTF
NA,TRBJ1-3,NA,TRBV6-2/TRBV6-3,CASSYERGLYSGNTIYF
TRBD1,TRBJ1-6,NA,TRBV3-1/TRBV3-2,CASSQAPPGQGSPLHF
NA,TRBJ1-2,NA,TRBV5-1,CASSLSESSYGYTF
TRBD1,TRBJ1-2,NA,TRBV30,CAWSPLLKPRQGEDGGYTF
NA,TRBJ2-6,NA,TRBV5-1,CASSPGFVGANVLTF
TRBD2,TRBJ2-7,NA,TRBV28,CASSSSGVIYEQYF
NA,TRBJ1-4,NA,TRBV18,CASSPQTNEKLFF
TRBD1,TRBJ1-2,once,TRBV9,CASSDTGTGIKGYTF
NA,TRBJ1-2,NA,TRBV3-1/TRBV3-2,CASSPIWDSSYGYTF
NA,TRBJ1-2,NA,TRBV6-5,CASGGVQGYGYTF
NA,TRBJ2-3,NA,TRBV19,CASSIQGTVTDTQYF